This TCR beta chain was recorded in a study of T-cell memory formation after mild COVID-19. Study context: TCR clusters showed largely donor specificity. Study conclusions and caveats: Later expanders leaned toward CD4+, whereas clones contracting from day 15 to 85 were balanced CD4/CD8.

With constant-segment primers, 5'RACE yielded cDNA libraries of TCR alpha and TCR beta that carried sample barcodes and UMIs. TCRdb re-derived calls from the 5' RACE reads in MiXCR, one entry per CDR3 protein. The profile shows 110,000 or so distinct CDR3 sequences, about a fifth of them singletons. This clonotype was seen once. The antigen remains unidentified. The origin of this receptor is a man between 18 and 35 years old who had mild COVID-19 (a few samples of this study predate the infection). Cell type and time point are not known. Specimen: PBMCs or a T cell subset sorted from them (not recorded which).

CDR3 loop: CASSWDSSSTGETQYF. In DNA form, the CDR3 reads TGTGCCAGCAGTTGGGACAGCTCCTCGACGGGAGAGACCCAGTACTTC. The genes are TRBV6-2 or TRBV6-3 and TRBJ2-5; the match to TRBD1 covers 7 bases. This CDR3 contains 16 residues. The germline gives CDR1 MNHEY, CDR2 SVGEGT. V shed 4 bases and J 4 bases; nucleotides not matched to a gene: 12.